Shown below are 21 T cell receptor beta chains from a single sample sequenced in a study of cytomegalovirus exposure and HLA in healthy donors. PCR employed 60 Vbeta and 13 Jbeta primers. Generated by immunoSEQ multiplex PCR, the TCRdb table keeps only in-frame clones and is missing some. This sample has about 180,000 clones; 70% to 85% occur once, and the top ten carry approximately 1.3%. Sequenced: PBMCs. The origin of the receptors is a young man in good health and CMV-seronegative.

V is TRBV5-6 and J is TRBJ2-5; 11 nucleotides match TRBD2. The germline V gene has CDR1 SGHDT and CDR2 YYEEEE. The CDR3 length is 14 residues. V shed 4 bases, J shed 1 base, and the junction held 0 bases outside the gene matches. The DNA of the CDR3 is TGTGCCAGCAGCCTAGCGGGAGGCCAAGAGACCCAGTACTTC. Protein product: CASSLAGGQETQYF.

As for this clone: No DNA is shown, since the ends of the CDR3 on it are uncertain; the CDR3 is the one TCRdb lists. The CDR3: CASGSVRGARTSSYNSPLHF. V and J are TRBV12-5 and TRBJ1-6. The germline CDR1 and CDR2 sequences are LGHNT and FRNRAP. The CDR3 contains 20 residues when both ends are counted.

The V gene is TRBV19, the J gene TRBJ2-2; tentatively, D is TRBD2 (6 bases). The CDR3 runs to 17 residues. The ends were cut back, 8 bases at V and 0 bases at J, with 19 bases in the middle. Germline loops: CDR1 LNHDA, CDR2 SQIVND (reference sequence). The CDR3 protein is CASRRDSNLANTGELFF. CDR3 in DNA: TGTGCCAGTCGCCGGGACTCCAACCTAGCGAACACCGGGGAGCTGTTTTTT.

Here the CDR3 reads CASTLPAAGDTYEQYF. The CDR3 coding sequence is TGTGCCAGCACCCTTCCGGCGGCGGGGGACACCTACGAGCAGTACTTC. This sequence joins TRBV2 and TRBJ2-7, with a weak D call TRBD2 (7 bases). The CDR3 spans 16 residues. V shed 7 bases and J shed 2 bases, with 21 bases lying between them. Looked up from germline, CDR1 is SNHLY and CDR2 is FYNNEI.

This sequence joins TRBV19 and TRBJ2-7; D might be TRBD1 (6 bases). The CDR3 loop spans 15 amino acids. Germline CDR1 reads LNHDA; CDR2 reads SQIVND (reference sequence). The germline V and J ends were trimmed by 6 bases and 1 base, with 16 bases remaining between them. This CDR3 reads CASSSPHRVSYEQYF. The CDR3 nucleotides are TGTGCCAGTAGCTCGCCGCACAGGGTATCCTACGAGCAGTACTTC.

This clone was picked up a small number of times. The rearrangement links TRBV7-3 to TRBJ2-3; a weak D match, TRBD2 (6 bases). V was cut by 2 bases and J by 2 bases, with 11 bases left in between. The CDR3 has 15 amino acids. Per germline, CDR1 SGHTA and CDR2 FQGTGA. CDR3 in amino acids: CASSLWAGLTDTQYF. CDR3 nucleotide sequence: TGTGCCAGCAGCTTATGGGCGGGACTCACAGATACGCAGTATTTT.

The genes are TRBV5-1 and TRBJ1-1; D might be TRBD1 (6 bases). Germline V gene data show CDR1 as SGHRS and CDR2 as YFSETQ. The CDR3 totals 14 residues. V lost 5 bases and J 2 bases, leaving 13 bases between the germline ends. The CDR3 loop reads CASRSTGLNTEAFF. Written as DNA, the CDR3 is TGCGCCAGCAGGTCGACAGGCCTAAACACTGAAGCTTTCTTT.

The chain recombines TRBV4-3 with TRBJ2-2; TRBD2 is a possible D gene (7 bases). V shed 0 bases and J shed 8 bases, with 25 bases lying between them. In germline, CDR1 is LGHNA, CDR2 YSLEER. The CDR3 is 19 residues long. The CDR3 nucleotides are TGCGCCAGCAGCCAAGACATCTTTTCTAGCGGTCATCAGGGGGGGGAGCTGTTTTTT. The encoded protein is CASSQDIFSSGHQGGELFF.

This rearrangement joins TRBV28 to TRBJ2-2, with 11 bases aligning to TRBD1. The CDR3 loop spans 18 amino acids. Germline lookup yields CDR1 MDHEN and CDR2 SYDVKM. Trimming took 6 bases from V and 8 from J; bases not matched to a gene: 17. CDR3 nucleotide sequence: TGTGCCAGCAGCCCGATCCGCCGGGACAGGGGGACGGGGGGGGAGCTGTTTTTT. Protein product: CASSPIRRDRGTGGELFF.

The chain joins TRBV13 to TRBJ1-2; D is perhaps TRBD1 (5 bases). Trimming removed 5 bases from V and 5 bases from J, with 18 bases in between. CDR3 length equals 15 residues. Germline CDR1 reads PRHDT; CDR2 reads FYEKMQ (reference sequence). CDR3 in DNA: TGTGCCAGCAGCCCCTATGGCAGGGTAGATTATGGCTACACCTTC. This gives the protein CASSPYGRVDYGYTF.

The rearrangement links TRBV5-1 to TRBJ2-3; TRBD2 matches at 11 bases. Germline V gives CDR1 SGHRS, CDR2 YFSETQ. The CDR3 runs 18 residues. V lost 0 bases and J lost 3; bases outside the gene matches: 9. In DNA form, the CDR3 reads TGCGCCAGCAGCTTGGAACTAGCGGGAGCGACCCGAACAGATACGCAGTATTTT. Amino acid sequence: CASSLELAGATRTDTQYF.

This chain connects TRBV11-2 to TRBJ1-1, with 10 positions matching TRBD1. The CDR3 length is 16 residues. V lost 1 base and J lost 5; bases outside the gene matches: 7. Germline values: CDR1 SGHAT, CDR2 FQNNGV. This CDR3 is CASSLGSTGGLTEAFF. The CDR3 DNA reads TGTGCCAGCAGCTTAGGGTCGACAGGGGGCTTGACTGAAGCTTTCTTT. Full variable domain (outside the CDR3, taken from reference TRBV11-2 and TRBJ1-1): EAGVAQSPRYKIIEKRQSVAFWCNPISGHATLYWYQQILGQGPKLLIQFQNNGVVDDSQLPKDRFSAERLKGVDSTLKIQPAKLEDSAVYLCASSLGSTGGLTEAFFGQGTRLTVV.

The gene calls are TRBV7-2 and TRBJ2-7; no reliable D call. V lost 2 bases, J lost 3 bases, and 5 bases lay in between. CDR3 length: 12 amino acids. In germline, CDR1 is SGHTA, CDR2 FQGNSA. Here the CDR3 DNA reads TGTGCCAGCAGCTTAACTCACTACGAGCAGTACTTC. As protein: CASSLTHYEQYF.

V usage is TRBV29-1 and J usage is TRBJ1-5, with 8 bases aligning to TRBD1. The junction had 4 bases not matched to a gene; V was cut back by 0 bases and J by 6 bases. Per germline, CDR1 SQVTM and CDR2 ANQGSEA. This CDR3 comprises 14 residues. CDR3 region: CSVEDQGAGQPQHF. For the CDR3, the DNA is TGCAGCGTTGAAGATCAGGGGGCAGGTCAGCCCCAGCATTTT.

V gene TRBV9 combines with J gene TRBJ2-5; TRBD2 aligns across 11 bases. V was pared by 0 bases and J by 5 bases, with 6 bases of the junction left unmatched. The CDR3 length is 16 residues. Germline lookup yields CDR1 SGDLS and CDR2 YYNGEE. The CDR3 region is CASSVGVAGGQETQYF. In nucleotides, the CDR3 is TGTGCCAGCAGCGTAGGTGTAGCGGGGGGGCAGGAGACCCAGTACTTC.

The chain combines TRBV7-2 with TRBJ2-7; possibly TRBD2 for D (5 bases). V was pared by 2 bases and J by 4 bases, with 12 bases between. The CDR3 extends over 14 amino acids. Germline CDR1 is SGHTA and CDR2 is FQGNSA. The CDR3 region is CASSLKAGWYEQYF. The CDR3 coding sequence is TGTGCCAGCAGCTTAAAGGCGGGCTGGTACGAGCAGTACTTC.

The V and J genes are TRBV6-6 and TRBJ1-4; no clear D gene. The CDR3 runs 11 residues. Germline V CDR1 and CDR2: MNHNY, SVGAGI (reference sequence). V lost 6 bases, J lost 11 bases, and 10 bases lay in between. The CDR3, as DNA: TGTGCCAGCAGAGACGCCAGGAAACTGTTTTTT. It is translated as CASRDARKLFF.

CDR3 protein: CASSLLAGAVFEQYF. For the CDR3, the DNA is TGTGCCAGCAGCTTGTTGGCGGGAGCAGTCTTCGAGCAGTACTTC. The gene calls are TRBV5-5 and TRBJ2-7; 7 nucleotides align to TRBD2. The CDR3 length is 15 residues. Germline V gene sequence: CDR1 SGHKS, CDR2 YYEKEE (reference sequence). Trimming took 1 base from V and 6 from J; bases not matched to a gene: 10.

The rearrangement joins TRBV18 to TRBJ2-3, with no clear D. The V gene's germline CDR1 is KGHSH and CDR2 LQKENI. V was pared by 2 bases and J by 6 bases, with 3 bases between. The CDR3 runs 11 residues. The chain's CDR3 is CASSPSDTQYF. CDR3 nucleotide sequence: TGTGCCAGCTCACCATCGGATACGCAGTATTTT.

The chain carries TRBV7-6 and TRBJ2-5, with 7 bases identical to TRBD2. CDR1 SGHVS and CDR2 FNYEAQ come from the germline V gene. J was trimmed by 5 bases and V by 5 bases; bases with no gene match: 14. The CDR3 is 16 residues long. The CDR3 region has the DNA TGTGCCAGCAGCCTGCTTTGGGGGTCGGGAGGTGAGACCCAGTACTTC. Residues: CASSLLWGSGGETQYF. Together with reference TRBV7-6 and TRBJ2-5, the CDR3 gives the full variable domain: GAGVSQSPRYKVTKRGQDVALRCDPISGHVSLYWYRQALGQGPEFLTYFNYEAQQDKSGLPNDRFSAERPEGSISTLTIQRTEQRDSAMYRCASSLLWGSGGETQYFGPGTRLLVL.

The chain recombines TRBV9 with TRBJ2-5; TRBD2 matches at 9 bases. The length of the CDR3 is 16 residues. The germline V gene encodes CDR1 SGDLS and CDR2 YYNGEE. Trimming removed 0 bases from V and 2 bases from J; junction bases left unmatched: 5. CDR3 sequence reads: CASSVGSAGGQETQYF. The DNA for the CDR3 is TGTGCCAGCAGCGTAGGTTCAGCGGGGGGTCAAGAGACCCAGTACTTC.